This T cell receptor beta chain derives from a study of blood T cell repertoires in COVID-19. V was pared by 4 bases and J by 6 bases, with 2 bases of the junction left unmatched. Germline V gene lookup returns CDR1 LGHDT and CDR2 YNNKEL (reference sequence). The CDR3 loop spans 15 amino acids. In the study's own analysis: Scientists estimated how many nucleated cells there were by amplifying reference gene primers. Sequencing used immunoSEQ multiplex PCR; TCRdb keeps in-frame clones, though not all of them. The D gene and trimming were derived from the DNA, and the V and J assignments and clone size from that table. The repertoire consists of about 410,000 clones, with 89% occurring once and the leading ten covering 1.5% to 1.7%. Seattle cases were enrolled at active infection and followed longitudinally.

The receptor comes from a middle-aged woman with COVID-19, enrolled during active disease. The chain links TRBV3-1 (or the pseudogene TRBV3-2) to TRBJ2-2; the match to TRBD2 covers 13 bases. Specimen: peripheral blood. The CDR3 loop is CASSLGLAGAGELFF. The CDR3 bases are TGTGCCAGCAGCCTCGGACTAGCGGGGGCCGGGGAGCTGTTTTTT.